Shown below are 29 T cell receptor beta chains from a single sample sequenced in a study of blood T cells in healthy people across ages. The second PCR ran roughly 7 to 12 cycles with a sample-barcoded 5' primer and J-beta primers. TCRdb independently ran MiXCR on the 5' RACE reads; one entry per CDR3 protein. The sample has 1.4 million or so distinct CDR3 sequences, 35% to 45% seen once; the top ten hold 4%. Sequenced input: blood. All receptors derive from a woman aged 18-29 years in good health.

This clonotype has only a few counts. The chain links TRBV6-1 to TRBJ2-1; 8 bases are a match to TRBD1. J was trimmed by 8 bases and V by 6 bases; bases with no gene match: 6. The CDR3 loop spans 13 amino acids. The germline V gene has CDR1 MNHNS and CDR2 SASEGT. The CDR3 nucleotides are TGTGCCAGCAGACGACAGGGGTTCTATGAGCAGTTCTTC. Its protein is CASRRQGFYEQFF.

This clonotype was observed a few times. V gene TRBV9 combines with J gene TRBJ1-6; a possible D gene is TRBD1 (5 bases). This CDR3 is 16 amino acids long. The germline V gene has CDR1 SGDLS and CDR2 YYNGEE. V was trimmed by 0 bases and J by 2 bases, leaving 9 bases between them. In DNA, the CDR3 is TGTGCCAGCAGCGTAGCGGGGGACCCCTATAATTCACCCCTCCACTTT. Translation: CASSVAGDPYNSPLHF.

This clonotype has just one count. V is TRBV10-3 and J is TRBJ2-5; D is perhaps TRBD2 (6 bases). This CDR3 spans 14 amino acids. Germline V CDR1 and CDR2: ENHRY, SYGVKD. V lost 6 bases and J lost 5, with 16 bases in between. CDR3 region: CAIRSTGVSETQYF. In DNA form, the CDR3 reads TGTGCCATCAGATCGACGGGGGTGTCGGAGACCCAGTACTTC.

The V and J genes are TRBV20-1 and TRBJ1-5; D remains ambiguous. Trimming pared 0 bases from V and 3 bases from J, leaving 15 bases between. CDR3 length equals 16 residues. Germline V CDR1 and CDR2: DFQATT, SNEGSKA (reference sequence). In DNA form, the CDR3 reads TGCAGTGCTAGAGATTCTAGGGTCCCTCCCAATCAGCCCCAGCATTTT. Translated: CSARDSRVPPNQPQHF.

Only a few counts were recorded for this clonotype. The V and J genes are TRBV20-1 and TRBJ2-6; tentative D call: TRBD1 (6 bases). The germline gives CDR1 DFQATT, CDR2 SNEGSKA (reference sequence). The V end was cut by 7 bases, the J end by 0 bases, with 10 bases between. The CDR3 runs 14 residues. The CDR3 protein is CSGRQVSGANVLTF. DNA of the CDR3: TGCAGTGGTCGACAGGTCTCTGGGGCCAACGTCCTGACTTTC.

The chain links TRBV6-5 to TRBJ2-1, with TRBD2 matching 8 bases. The end of the DNA aligns better with TRBJ2-7, so the J call may be wrong. The V gene's germline CDR1 is MNHEY and CDR2 SVGAGI. CDR3 size: 17 residues. The CDR3 DNA follows: TGTGCCAGCAGTTCCACTAGCGGAGGGAGCTCCTACAATGAGCAGTACTTC. This gives the protein CASSSTSGGSSYNEQYF.

The rearrangement uses TRBV6-1 and TRBJ2-7, with TRBD2 as a possible D gene (7 bases). V lost 6 bases and J 0 bases, leaving 15 bases between the germline ends. Germline V CDR1 and CDR2: MNHNS, SASEGT. The CDR3 is made up of 15 amino acids. The CDR3 reads CASRLGGAPSYEQYF. The CDR3 bases are TGTGCCAGCAGATTAGGGGGGGCTCCCTCCTACGAGCAGTACTTC.

CDR3 region: CASKGIRQGLNYGYTF. DNA for the CDR3: TGTGCCAGCAAAGGGATTCGACAGGGCCTTAACTATGGCTACACCTTC. The chain uses TRBV27 and TRBJ1-2; 7 nucleotides match TRBD1. V trimming: 7 bases; J trimming: 1 base; junction bases outside the gene matches: 12. This CDR3 has 16 amino acids. From germline, CDR1 is MNHEY and CDR2 SMNVEV (reference sequence).

This clonotype was observed a few times. This sequence joins TRBV4-3 and TRBJ2-7; D not resolved. Germline lookup yields CDR1 LGHNA and CDR2 YSLEER. CDR3 length: 14 amino acids. The V end was cut by 2 bases, the J end by 0 bases, with 8 bases between. This CDR3 is CASSQRGDSYEQYF. The CDR3 coding sequence is TGCGCCAGCAGCCAACGTGGGGACTCCTACGAGCAGTACTTC.

J is TRBJ2-5 and V is TRBV20-1, with D hard to call. TRBJ2-7 explains the end of the DNA better; the J call may be wrong. The CDR3 consists of 12 residues. Germline values: CDR1 DFQATT, CDR2 SNEGSKA (reference sequence). The CDR3 protein is CSAPPLGYEQYF. The CDR3 DNA reads TGCAGTGCTCCCCCTCTAGGCTACGAGCAGTACTTC.

The chain couples TRBV10-3 to TRBJ1-1; D is possibly TRBD1 (5 bases). The CDR3 is made up of 13 amino acids. The ends were cut back, 2 bases at V and 1 base at J, with 5 bases in the middle. From germline, CDR1 is ENHRY and CDR2 SYGVKD. CDR3 sequence (DNA): TGTGCCATCAGTGAGCAGGGGAACACTGAAGCTTTCTTT. This encodes CAISEQGNTEAFF.

In the case of this clonotype: At one end, the junction sequence differs from germline, possibly due to a read error. The chain has TRBV20-1 and TRBJ1-2; TRBD1 matches at 8 bases. This CDR3 is 14 amino acids long. Germline CDR1 DFQATT, CDR2 SNEGSKA (reference sequence). CDR3 sequence (DNA): TGCAGTGCTAGCCCCGACAGGGGAAACTATGACTACACCTTC. The encoded protein is CSASPDRGNYDYTF.

This chain connects TRBV5-1 to TRBJ2-7; D is undetermined. Germline V lookup: CDR1 SGHRS, CDR2 YFSETQ. Trimming shortened V by 0 bases and J by 6 bases, and 7 bases separated the two germline ends. The CDR3 contains 12 residues. The CDR3 reads CASSLDLFEQYF. CDR3 in DNA: TGCGCCAGCAGCTTGGACCTCTTCGAGCAGTACTTC.

This clonotype was seen only once. V usage is TRBV4-2 and J usage is TRBJ1-1; D gene unclear. This CDR3 has 15 amino acids. Germline CDR1 reads LGHNA; CDR2 reads YNFKEQ. The V gene lost 4 bases and the J gene lost 3 bases, with 15 bases spanning the gap. The CDR3 here is CASSLGGVFDTEAFF. The CDR3 bases are TGTGCCAGCAGCCTAGGCGGGGTCTTCGACACTGAAGCTTTCTTT.

This clonotype was observed a few times. The chain recombines TRBV20-1 with TRBJ2-7, with no clear D. The germline CDR1 and CDR2 sequences are DFQATT and SNEGSKA (reference sequence). The CDR3 is 12 amino acids. This CDR3 is CRLRSCSYEQYF. The CDR3, as DNA: TGCAGACTCAGGAGTTGCTCCTACGAGCAGTACTTC.

CDR3 in DNA: TGTGCCAGCAGTTACTCAGTACGGCCTAGCACCCAAGAGACCCAGTACTTC. Translation gives CASSYSVRPSTQETQYF. The V and J genes are TRBV6-6 and TRBJ2-5, with D possibly matching TRBD2 (5 bases). This CDR3 region has 17 residues. Trimming shortened V by 0 bases and J by 1 base, and 15 bases separated the two germline ends. From germline, CDR1 is MNHNY and CDR2 SVGAGI (reference sequence).

The chain employs TRBV9 and TRBJ2-7; 8 positions agree with TRBD2. With V trimmed by 4 bases and J by 7 bases, 13 bases remained unmatched. This CDR3 is built from 15 residues. CDR1 is SGDLS, CDR2 YYNGEE, per germline. The CDR3 here is CASSKLAVSYNEQYF. The CDR3 nucleotides read TGTGCCAGCAGCAAACTAGCGGTCTCCTACAATGAGCAGTACTTC. The variable domain in full, with the rest retrieved from reference TRBV9 and TRBJ2-7, is DSGVTQTPKHLITATGQRVTLRCSPRSGDLSVYWYQQSLDQGLQFLIQYYNGEERAKGNILERFSAQQFPDLHSELNLSSLELGDSALYFCASSKLAVSYNEQYFGPGTRLTVT.

This clonotype was seen a handful of times. The chain recombines TRBV12-3 or TRBV12-4 with TRBJ1-2; unclear D gene. V lost 5 bases, J lost 0 bases, and 13 bases lay in between. The CDR3 loop spans 15 amino acids. CDR3 coding DNA: TGTGCCAGCAGTCCCGACCGCCGCTCTAACTATGGCTACACCTTC. This sequence encodes CASSPDRRSNYGYTF.

This CDR3 reads CSARTGARETQYF. DNA of the CDR3: TGCAGTGCTAGGACAGGGGCACGGGAGACCCAGTACTTC. V usage is TRBV20-1 and J usage is TRBJ2-5; 8 nucleotides align to TRBD1. The CDR3 extends over 13 amino acids. The trim removed 3 bases at V and 5 bases at J, leaving 5 bases unmatched. Germline V CDR1 and CDR2: DFQATT, SNEGSKA (reference sequence).

In its sample, this clonotype was seen a few times. The rearrangement links TRBV9 to TRBJ1-6; TRBD1 is a possible D gene (5 bases). In germline, CDR1 is SGDLS, CDR2 YYNGEE. Trimming removed 2 bases from V and 7 bases from J, with 10 bases in between. The CDR3 runs 14 residues. The CDR3 DNA reads TGTGCCAGCAGCGTGGGGACCGTCAATTCACCCCTCCACTTT. This encodes CASSVGTVNSPLHF.

This chain uses TRBV14 with TRBJ2-7; unclear D gene. The CDR3 totals 13 residues. Looked up from germline, CDR1 is SGHDN and CDR2 is FVKESK. V lost 2 bases and J 5 bases, leaving 10 bases between the germline ends. The CDR3: CASSQMLANEQYF. In nucleotides, the CDR3 is TGTGCCAGCAGCCAAATGCTGGCAAACGAGCAGTACTTC.

Of note for this clonotype: A much larger clone lies a single base off, so this may be a read error. The chain uses TRBV29-1 and TRBJ2-7; D gene uncertain. V dropped 6 bases and J dropped 7 bases, with 16 bases sitting between them. The CDR3 spans 12 residues. CDR1 and CDR2 (germline): SQVTM, ANQGSEA. In DNA form, the CDR3 reads TGCAGCGTGGGCGGACGTTACAATGAGCAGTACTTC. Its protein product is CSVGGRYNEQYF.

This sequence joins TRBV25-1 and TRBJ2-7; 7 bases match TRBD2. The CDR3 has 15 residues. V dropped 1 base and J dropped 3; count of bases not matched to a gene: 6. Germline V gene sequence: CDR1 MGHDK, CDR2 SYGVNS. The CDR3 loop is CASSEWGGTVYEQYF. The CDR3, as DNA: TGTGCCAGCAGTGAATGGGGGGGGACCGTCTACGAGCAGTACTTC.

This clonotype showed up just a few times. The chain uses TRBV20-1 and TRBJ2-7; possible D gene TRBD1, 6 bases. V gave up 3 bases and J gave up 3 bases, with 15 bases separating them. The CDR3 consists of 14 residues. Germline CDR1 is DFQATT and CDR2 is SNEGSKA (reference sequence). The CDR3 region is CSASDDRRVYEQYF. The DNA for the CDR3 is TGCAGTGCTAGTGATGACAGGCGAGTCTACGAGCAGTACTTC.

In this sample, this clonotype turned up a few times. This rearrangement joins TRBV4-3 to TRBJ2-1; 10 bases line up with TRBD2. This CDR3 has 19 amino acids. The germline V gene has CDR1 LGHNA and CDR2 YSLEER. V dropped 4 bases and J dropped 2; count of bases not matched to a gene: 14. In DNA, the CDR3 is TGCGCCAGCAGCCGTTCCCCCCCAACTAGCGGGAATCCCTACAATGAGCAGTTCTTC. Amino acid sequence: CASSRSPPTSGNPYNEQFF.

The rearrangement joins TRBV7-2 to TRBJ1-5; 8 bases are shared with TRBD1. J gave up 9 bases and V 5 bases, and 12 bases lay outside the gene matches. Germline V gene data show CDR1 as SGHTA and CDR2 as FQGNSA. The CDR3 is 15 amino acids. The CDR3 bases are TGTGCCAGCAGCCCTTGGGAGATCACAGGGGGGCCCCAGCATTTT. This encodes CASSPWEITGGPQHF.

This rearrangement joins TRBV27 to TRBJ2-1; a weak D match, TRBD1 (6 bases). Trimming cost V 5 bases and J 5 bases, with 13 bases left between them. From germline, CDR1 is MNHEY and CDR2 SMNVEV (reference sequence). There are 14 residues in the CDR3. In DNA form, the CDR3 reads TGTGCCAGCAGTCCAGGGGCGAACCACAATGAGCAGTTCTTC. Amino acid sequence: CASSPGANHNEQFF.

The chain combines TRBV10-3 with TRBJ2-1; possibly TRBD1 for D (5 bases). Trimming shortened V by 10 bases and J by 0 bases, and 13 bases separated the two germline ends. Germline loops: CDR1 ENHRY, CDR2 SYGVKD. The CDR3 covers 14 residues. CDR3: CANQGIPSYNEQFF. DNA for the CDR3: TGTGCCAACCAGGGAATTCCCTCCTACAATGAGCAGTTCTTC.

This CDR3 is CASSFSNYLGTQYF. CDR3 DNA sequence: TGTGCCAGCAGTTTTTCTAACTACCTCGGGACCCAGTACTTC. The gene calls are TRBV28 and TRBJ2-5; D is ambiguous. Germline V gene sequence: CDR1 MDHEN, CDR2 SYDVKM. V shed 3 bases and J shed 7 bases, with 15 bases lying between them. This CDR3 contains 14 residues. Variable domain in full (rest from reference TRBV28 and TRBJ2-5): DVKVTQSSRYLVKRTGEKVFLECVQDMDHENMFWYRQDPGLGLRLIYFSYDVKMKEKGDIPEGYSVSREKKERFSLILESASTNQTSMYLCASSFSNYLGTQYFGPGTRLLVL.